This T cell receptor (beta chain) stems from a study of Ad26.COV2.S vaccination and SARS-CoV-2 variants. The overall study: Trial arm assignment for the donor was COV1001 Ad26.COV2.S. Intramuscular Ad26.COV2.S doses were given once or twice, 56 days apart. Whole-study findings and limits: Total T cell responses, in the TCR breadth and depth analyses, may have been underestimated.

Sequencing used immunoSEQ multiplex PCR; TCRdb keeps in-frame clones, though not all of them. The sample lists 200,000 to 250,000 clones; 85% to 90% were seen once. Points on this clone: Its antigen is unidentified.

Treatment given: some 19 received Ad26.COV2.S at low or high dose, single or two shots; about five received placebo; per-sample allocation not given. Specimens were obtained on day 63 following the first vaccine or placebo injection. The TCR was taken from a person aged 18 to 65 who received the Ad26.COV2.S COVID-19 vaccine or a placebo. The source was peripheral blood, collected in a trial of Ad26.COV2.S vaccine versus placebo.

The DNA for the CDR3 is TGTGCCAGCAGCTACAGGGGAGGCGCCGATGAGCAGTTCTTC. As protein: CASSYRGGADEQFF. The chain combines TRBV7-2 with TRBJ2-1; tentatively, D is TRBD1 (7 bases). Germline loops: CDR1 SGHTA, CDR2 FQGNSA. This CDR3 comprises 14 residues. Deletions cut 4 bases from V and 8 bases from J, with 15 bases between.